This T cell receptor (beta chain) was sequenced during a study of T cells in Graves' hyperthyroidism and ophthalmopathy. The study, taken as a whole, reports: Also found in blood were most expanded thyroid clonotypes above 0.001.

TCR beta CDR3 sequences were amplified from RNA transcripts. The primer set for the first-round RT-PCR of the TCR CDR3 was HTBI. TCRdb re-analysed the multiplex PCR reads in MiXCR, keeping a single row per CDR3 protein. This sample carries fewer than 550,000 distinct CDR3 sequences, about 24% of them seen once, and the ten largest clones take about 11%. In its sample, this clonotype was seen many times. Its antigen is not identified. The study excluded patients with uncontrolled infection, other autoimmune disease, pregnancy or lactation. Based on clinical symptoms, serum thyroxine and TRAb, thyroid ultrasound and orbital computed tomography, diagnoses were reached. Using more than 7.5 ml of fresh peripheral blood, PBMCs were prepared. CDR1 and CDR2 (germline): MNHEY, SVGEGT. This CDR3 comprises 17 residues. The ends lost 6 bases at V and 4 bases at J; junction bases unmatched: 15.

The specimen sequenced was blood. The receptor was isolated from a woman younger than 45 with Graves' ophthalmopathy. The V and J genes are TRBV6-2 or TRBV6-3 and TRBJ2-7; 10 bases agree with TRBD2. The CDR3, as DNA: TGTGCCAGCAGCAGCGACCTCAGCGGGGGGGCGTGGTACGAGCAGTACTTC. Amino acid sequence: CASSSDLSGGAWYEQYF.